This TCR beta chain was observed in a study of T cell repertoires in cytomegalovirus infection. Whole-study context: Based on public TCR beta signatures, there were indications of CMV infection and of a matching HLA type. Study-level results: What dominated the ex vivo response were HLA-C-restricted CMV-specific TCR beta clonotypes.

Germline V gene lookup returns CDR1 SGHTA and CDR2 FQGTGA. The CDR3 runs to 16 residues. The V end lost 2 bases, the J end lost 0 bases, and 13 bases lay between the germline ends. This clonotype occurred many times. What it binds is not known. TCRdb itself ran the reads through MiXCR, one entry per CDR3 protein. In the table there are about 260,000 distinct CDR3 sequences, roughly 13% of which are singletons. Sequenced: PBMCs. The chain links TRBV7-3 to TRBJ1-1, with a weak D call TRBD1 (6 bases). This clonotype was sampled from a human donor in good health (CMV status not recorded). Some clones in this sample may be carry-over from other donors' samples. The CDR3 protein is CASSLGGRWMNTEAFF. The CDR3 region has the DNA TGTGCCAGCAGCTTAGGGGGGCGGTGGATGAACACTGAAGCTTTCTTT. The variable domain in full, with the rest retrieved from reference TRBV7-3 and TRBJ1-1, is GAGVSQTPSNKVTEKGKYVELRCDPISGHTALYWYRQSLGQGPEFLIYFQGTGAADDSGLPNDRFFAVRPEGSVSTLKIQRTERGDSAVYLCASSLGGRWMNTEAFFGQGTRLTVV.